Listed here is a single T cell receptor (beta chain). This record belongs to a study of control samples from healthy donors and cancer patients. The CDR3 totals 16 residues. With 2 bases removed from V and 3 bases from J, the gap between germline ends came to 14 bases. CDR1 and CDR2 (germline): MNHNS, SASEGT. The method was immunoSEQ multiplex PCR; TCRdb's version includes in-frame clones alone and lacks a portion of them. The data hold 60,000 to 70,000 clones, with roughly 85% observed a single time. The receptor was isolated from a man in his forties in good health. The sample consisted of blood. The chain uses TRBV6-1 and TRBJ1-5; D is undetermined. The DNA for the CDR3 is TGTGCCAGCAGTGAAAAAGTTAGAGGGCTCAATCAGCCCCAGCATTTT. Translation gives CASSEKVRGLNQPQHF.